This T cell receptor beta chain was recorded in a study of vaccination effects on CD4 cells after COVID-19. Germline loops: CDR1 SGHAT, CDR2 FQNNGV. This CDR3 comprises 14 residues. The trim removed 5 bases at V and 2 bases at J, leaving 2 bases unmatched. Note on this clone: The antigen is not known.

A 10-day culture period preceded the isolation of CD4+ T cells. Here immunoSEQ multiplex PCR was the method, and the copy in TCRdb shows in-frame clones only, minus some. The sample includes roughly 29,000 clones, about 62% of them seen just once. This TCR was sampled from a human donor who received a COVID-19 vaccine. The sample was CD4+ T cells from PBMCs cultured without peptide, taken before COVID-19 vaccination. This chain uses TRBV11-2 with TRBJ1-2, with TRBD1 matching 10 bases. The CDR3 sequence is CASSPTGGNYGYTF. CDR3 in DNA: TGTGCCAGCAGCCCGACAGGGGGCAACTATGGCTACACCTTC. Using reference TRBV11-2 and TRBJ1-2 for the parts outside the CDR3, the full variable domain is EAGVAQSPRYKIIEKRQSVAFWCNPISGHATLYWYQQILGQGPKLLIQFQNNGVVDDSQLPKDRFSAERLKGVDSTLKIQPAKLEDSAVYLCASSPTGGNYGYTFGSGTRLTVV.